Below are 9 T cell receptor beta chains sequenced from a single sample in a study of blood T cell repertoires in COVID-19. Data came from immunoSEQ multiplex PCR; TCRdb stores just in-frame clones and leaves some out. The sample yields around 76,000 clones, more than 75% seen once. Sequencing was carried out using peripheral blood. The receptor set was obtained from a woman older than 75 with active or convalescent COVID-19.

The V and J genes are TRBV24-1 and TRBJ2-5; TRBD2 matches 7 bases. J gave up 5 bases and V 8 bases, and 10 bases lay outside the gene matches. The CDR3 loop spans 14 amino acids. CDR1 and CDR2 from the germline V gene are KGHDR and SFDVKD. The CDR3 region is CATTRLAGIETQYF. Written as DNA, the CDR3 is TGTGCCACCACCCGACTAGCCGGAATCGAGACCCAGTACTTC.

The chain combines TRBV6-1 with TRBJ1-6; tentatively, D is TRBD1 (5 bases). CDR1 and CDR2 from the germline V gene are MNHNS and SASEGT. Trimming stripped 0 bases from V and 7 bases from J, with 16 bases between. The CDR3 has 17 amino acids. The CDR3 sequence: CASSEASGLFGNSPLHF. The CDR3 coding sequence is TGTGCCAGCAGTGAAGCGTCGGGACTCTTTGGAAATTCACCCCTCCACTTT.

The rearrangement uses TRBV11-2 and TRBJ2-1; TRBD2 is a possible D gene (5 bases). Trimming pared 5 bases from V and 4 bases from J, leaving 15 bases between. The V gene's germline CDR1 is SGHAT and CDR2 FQNNGV. This CDR3 spans 15 amino acids. CDR3 in amino acids: CASSPAGEYYNEQFF. CDR3 nucleotide sequence: TGTGCCAGCAGCCCCGCCGGGGAATATTACAATGAGCAGTTCTTC.

The rearrangement joins TRBV27 to TRBJ1-4, with D possibly matching TRBD1 (5 bases). The CDR3 has 14 amino acids. Trimming pared 0 bases from V and 8 bases from J, leaving 10 bases between. Germline V gene sequence: CDR1 MNHEY, CDR2 SMNVEV (reference sequence). CDR3 in amino acids: CASSLSQGYEKLFF. CDR3 sequence (DNA): TGTGCCAGCAGTTTATCCCAGGGATACGAAAAACTGTTTTTT.

The rearrangement uses TRBV7-6 and TRBJ2-7; D gene unclear. V gave up 4 bases and J gave up 6 bases, with 13 bases separating them. The CDR3 length is 13 residues. Germline CDR1 SGHVS, CDR2 FNYEAQ. DNA of the CDR3: TGTGCCAGCAGCTCAGCAGACCGGGTCGAGCAGTACTTC. Translating gives CASSSADRVEQYF. The full variable domain, with the rest looked up from reference TRBV7-6 and TRBJ2-7, is GAGVSQSPRYKVTKRGQDVALRCDPISGHVSLYWYRQALGQGPEFLTYFNYEAQQDKSGLPNDRFSAERPEGSISTLTIQRTEQRDSAMYRCASSSADRVEQYFGPGTRLTVT.

This chain joins TRBV18 and TRBJ1-6; TRBD1 might be the D (5 bases). Germline CDR1 is KGHSH and CDR2 is LQKENI. The CDR3 covers 15 residues. Trimming stripped 5 bases from V and 10 bases from J, with 18 bases between. The CDR3 sequence: CASSTTGTRESPLHF. The CDR3 nucleotides read TGTGCCAGCTCAACTACCGGGACCCGGGAGTCACCCCTCCACTTT.

The chain carries TRBV9 and TRBJ1-6; no clear D gene. Germline CDR1 reads SGDLS; CDR2 reads YYNGEE. Trimming took off 1 base at V and 10 bases at J, with 18 bases between the two ends. This CDR3 has 16 amino acids. The CDR3 loop reads CASSVTTGRAGSPLHF. In DNA form, the CDR3 reads TGTGCCAGCAGCGTAACAACGGGAAGGGCGGGATCACCCCTCCACTTT.

The chain is built from TRBV6-5 and TRBJ2-3, with TRBD2 as a possible D gene (6 bases). This CDR3 comprises 11 residues. Germline V gene data show CDR1 as MNHEY and CDR2 as SVGAGI. Deletions cut 11 bases from V and 6 bases from J, with 12 bases between. DNA for the CDR3: TGTGCCGCCCCCCGGGGGGATACGCAGTATTTT. Translating gives CAAPRGDTQYF.

This chain links TRBV29-1 with TRBJ1-3; the D gene is possibly TRBD1 (6 bases). V lost 6 bases, J lost 3 bases, and 18 bases lay in between. From germline, CDR1 is SQVTM and CDR2 ANQGSEA. The CDR3 runs to 15 residues. The CDR3 bases are TGCAGCGTGAACAGGGAGCAGAACCTTGGAAACACCATATATTTT. It is translated as CSVNREQNLGNTIYF.